This T cell receptor beta chain was obtained from a study of early stage breast cancer tumors. Regarding the study as a whole: Compared with adjacent normal breast tissue, tumors showed around 2.5-fold greater T cell density and higher clonality.

Sequenced by immunoSEQ multiplex PCR; TCRdb stores in-frame clones only, minus some. The data show around 13,000 clones, about 80% seen once. The CDR3 has 15 amino acids. From germline, CDR1 is SQVTM and CDR2 ANQGSEA. Details on this clone: Its antigen is still unknown.

The sample consisted of normal breast tissue next to the tumor. The sequence was obtained from a person aged 45 to 59 with breast cancer. The chain combines TRBV29-1 with TRBJ2-1; 7 bases are a match to TRBD1. The CDR3 bases are TGCAGTCTTAGACCGACAGGGAAGTTTGGGTATGAGCAGTTCTTC. The encoded protein is CSLRPTGKFGYEQFF.